These T cell receptor beta chains were read from a single sample in a study of T cell responses to AZD1222 COVID-19 vaccine. TCRdb keeps only in-frame clones here, not all; method: immunoSEQ multiplex PCR. The table records 100,000 or so clones, about 93% of them present only once. The sequencing here drew on peripheral blood, taken on day 0 of AZD1222 vaccination. These receptors were taken from an adult in good health. Each CDR3 is given with its conserved first and last residue.

TRBV2,TRBJ1-6,CASSGSGTGVRNSPLHF
TRBV11-2,TRBJ2-5,CASSLDYGPETQYF
TRBV11-3,TRBJ1-5,CASSLGPDQPQHF
TRBV27,TRBJ2-1,CASSLQDHYNEQFF
TRBV21-1,TRBJ2-1,CASSPIGGLSYNEQFF
TRBV6-5,TRBJ2-7,CASRRDGRTTYEQYF
TRBV19,TRBJ1-5,CASSPDRNQPQHF
TRBV2,TRBJ1-1,CASSEVGTGDDEAFF
TRBV3-1/TRBV3-2,TRBJ1-5,CAEGNSNQPQHF
TRBV4-1,TRBJ1-6,CASSQDQGQGFSPLHF